The sequence of this T cell receptor beta chain was determined in a study of T cells in Graves' hyperthyroidism and ophthalmopathy. Overall study findings and caveats: Clonotypes that were expanded in thyroid above 0.001 mostly appeared in blood too.

This clonotype was recorded at least ten times. Its specificity is not known. Among ophthalmopathy patients, the Clinical Activity Score reached at least 3, the NOSPECS grade reached at least 4, and duration remained under 3 months. Every diagnosis used clinical symptoms, serum thyroxine and TRAb, thyroid ultrasound and orbital computed tomography. There were TCR beta CDR3 regions amplified from RNA transcripts. Using the HTBI primer set, a first-round RT-PCR was run on the TCR CDR3. TCRdb passed the multiplex PCR reads through MiXCR, listing each CDR3 protein once. The table includes some 580,000 distinct CDR3 sequences, more than 15% detected once. The specimen was blood. The sequence came from a woman in her 40s with Graves' ophthalmopathy.

CDR3 loop: CASSQDPRDSFGYEQYF. DNA of the CDR3: TGCGCCAGCAGCCAAGATCCAAGGGACAGTTTCGGGTACGAGCAGTACTTC. This sequence joins TRBV4-1 and TRBJ2-7; 7 bases fit TRBD1. This CDR3 is built from 17 residues. J gave up 4 bases and V 0 bases, and 12 bases lay outside the gene matches. Germline CDR1 MGHRA, CDR2 YSYEKL.